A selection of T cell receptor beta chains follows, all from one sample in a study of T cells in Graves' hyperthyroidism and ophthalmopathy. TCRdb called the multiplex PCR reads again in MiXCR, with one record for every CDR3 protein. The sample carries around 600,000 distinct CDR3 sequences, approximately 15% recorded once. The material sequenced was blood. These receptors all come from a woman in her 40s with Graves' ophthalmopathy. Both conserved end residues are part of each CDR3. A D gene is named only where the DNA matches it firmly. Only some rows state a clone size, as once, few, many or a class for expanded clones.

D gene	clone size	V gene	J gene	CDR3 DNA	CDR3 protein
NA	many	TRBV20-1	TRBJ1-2	TGCAGTGCTAGAGACAGGAGGGGGGGCGATAGCTATGGCTACACCTTC	CSARDRRGGDSYGYTF
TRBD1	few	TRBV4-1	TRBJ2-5	TGCGCCAGCAGCCACTACGATTGGACAGGGTTAGAGACCCAGTACTTC	CASSHYDWTGLETQYF
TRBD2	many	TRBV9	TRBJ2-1	TGTGCCAGCAGCGTAGCCCCAGGTGGGGGCGGGAGGCCCAATGAGCAGTTCTTC	CASSVAPGGGGRPNEQFF
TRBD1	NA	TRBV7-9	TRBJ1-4	TGTGCCAGCAGCTCCGCCGGGACAGGGTATGAAAAACTGTTTTTT	CASSSAGTGYEKLFF
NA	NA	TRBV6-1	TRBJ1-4	TGTGCCAGCAGTCCCAGACGTCAGGAAAAACTGTTTTTT	CASSPRRQEKLFF
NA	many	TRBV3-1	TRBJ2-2	TGTGCCAGCAGCCAAGGAGGGAGTCCCGGGGAGCTGTTTTTT	CASSQGGSPGELFF
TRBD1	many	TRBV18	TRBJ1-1	TGTGCCAGCTCACAGAACAGGGGTTACGCTGAAGCTTTCTTT	CASSQNRGYAEAFF
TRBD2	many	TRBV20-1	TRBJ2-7	TGCAGTGCTACCCCTGGGGTAGCGGGGTCGTACGAGCAGTACTTC	CSATPGVAGSYEQYF
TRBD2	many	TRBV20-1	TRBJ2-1	TGCAGTGCTCCCCCACTAGCGGGTACCTACAATGAGCAGTTCTTC	CSAPPLAGTYNEQFF
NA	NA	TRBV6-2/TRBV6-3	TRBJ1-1	TGTGCCAGCAGACAAGGGGAGACGAACACTGAAGCTTTCTTT	CASRQGETNTEAFF
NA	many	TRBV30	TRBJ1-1	TGTGCCTGGAGTGTACGGGAATTCTTCAAGCACACTGAAGCTTTCTTT	CAWSVREFFKHTEAFF
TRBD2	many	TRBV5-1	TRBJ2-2	TGCGCCAGCAGACAAGCGGGAGGCCCCACCGGGGAGCTGTTTTTT	CASRQAGGPTGELFF
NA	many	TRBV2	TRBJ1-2	TGTGCCAGCTTTCCTCCGGGGGCCAAACCACCTAACTATGGCTACACCTTC	CASFPPGAKPPNYGYTF
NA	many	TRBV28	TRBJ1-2	TGTGCCAGCAGTGCACAGGGCTTTAGTTATGGCTACACCTTC	CASSAQGFSYGYTF
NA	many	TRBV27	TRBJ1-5	TGTGCCAGCAGTTCAGCCAGCCGACAGCCCCAGCATTTT	CASSSASRQPQHF
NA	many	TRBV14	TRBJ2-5	TGTGCCAGCAGCCAGACTGGGACTGTCTCGCCCCAGTACTTC	CASSQTGTVSPQYF
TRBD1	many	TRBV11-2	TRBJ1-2	TGTGCCAGCAGCCCGCAGGGGGCTCGTGATGGCTACACCTTC	CASSPQGARDGYTF
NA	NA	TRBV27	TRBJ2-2	TGTGCCAGCAGCCACGGACAGGCGGGGACCGGGGAGCTGTTTTTT	CASSHGQAGTGELFF
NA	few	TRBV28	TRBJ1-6	TGTGCCAGCAGCCCCCCCACCCGTGGATTTAATTCACCCCTCCACTTT	CASSPPTRGFNSPLHF
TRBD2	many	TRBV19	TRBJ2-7	TGTGCCAGTAGCCGCGGACTAGCGGACGAGCAGTACTTC	CASSRGLADEQYF
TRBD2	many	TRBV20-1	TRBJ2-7	TGCAGTGCTAGAGCCTCTAGCGGGAGGGCCGTCGAGCAGTACTTC	CSARASSGRAVEQYF
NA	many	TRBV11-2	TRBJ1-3	TGTGCCAGCAGCCGCTCTAGAGGAAGCAACTCTGGAAACACCATATATTTT	CASSRSRGSNSGNTIYF
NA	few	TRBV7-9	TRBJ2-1	TGTGCCAGCAGCGACCGGGGCAGGGGTACCTACAATGAGCAGTTCTTC	CASSDRGRGTYNEQFF
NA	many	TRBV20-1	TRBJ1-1	TGCAGTGCTAGAGCCCCGGGGGCACAGGGAGACACTGAAGCTTTCTTT	CSARAPGAQGDTEAFF
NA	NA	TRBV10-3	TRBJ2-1	TGTGCCATCAAAGGTTCGACAGATAGCTCCTACAATGAGCAGTTCTTC	CAIKGSTDSSYNEQFF
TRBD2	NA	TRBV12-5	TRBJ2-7	TGTGCTAGTGGTTTGATCCCTCAGGGCGGGGTAGGGACTAGCGGGAGGGCCTCCGAGCAGTACTTC	CASGLIPQGGVGTSGRASEQYF
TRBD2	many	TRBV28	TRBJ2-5	TGTGCCAGCAGTGCCCACGGACTAGCAGGCGAGACCCAGTACTTC	CASSAHGLAGETQYF
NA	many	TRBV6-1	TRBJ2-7	TGTGCCAGCAGAGTCGGGACTTCCCCTACCTACGAGCAGTACTTC	CASRVGTSPTYEQYF
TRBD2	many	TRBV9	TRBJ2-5	TGTGCCAGCAGCGTAGGGACTAGCGGGGGTATCGGCCGAGAGACCCAGTACTTC	CASSVGTSGGIGRETQYF
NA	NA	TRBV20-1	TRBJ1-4	TGCAGTGCGCGCGAGACAACTAATGAAAAACTGTTTTTT	CSARETTNEKLFF
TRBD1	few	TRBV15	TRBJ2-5	TGTGCCACCAGCAGCCGTACAGGGGCCGGTGAGACCCAGTACTTC	CATSSRTGAGETQYF
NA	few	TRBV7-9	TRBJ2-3	TGTGCCAGCAGCCCCCTATTGGGCAGAAGCACAGATACGCAGTATTTT	CASSPLLGRSTDTQYF
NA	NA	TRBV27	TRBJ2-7	TGTGCCAGCGGTGAATACACAAGGGAGCAGTACTTC	CASGEYTREQYF
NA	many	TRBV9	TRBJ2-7	TGTGCCAGCAGCGTCCCCCGCCGGGAACGGGGCTGGGAGCAGTACTTC	CASSVPRRERGWEQYF
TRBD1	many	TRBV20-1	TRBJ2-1	TGCAGTGCTAATACAGGGGGGTACAATGAGCAGTTCTTC	CSANTGGYNEQFF
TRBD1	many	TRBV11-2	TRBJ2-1	TGTGCCAGCAGAGCGAACAGGGGGTCTTCCTACAATGAGCAGTTCTTC	CASRANRGSSYNEQFF
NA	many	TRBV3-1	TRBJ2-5	TGTGCCAGCAGCCAAGGTAACCAAGAGACCCAGTACTTC	CASSQGNQETQYF
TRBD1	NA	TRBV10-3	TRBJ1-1	TGTGCCATCAGACCGGGACAGGGGGTAACTGAAGCTTTCTTT	CAIRPGQGVTEAFF
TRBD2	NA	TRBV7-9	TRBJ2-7	TGTGCCAGCAGTCTCGCGGGGGAGAAATCCTACGAGCAGTACTTC	CASSLAGEKSYEQYF
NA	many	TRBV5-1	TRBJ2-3	TGCGCCAGCAGCTTGAACAGGGAGGCCACAGATACGCAGTATTTT	CASSLNREATDTQYF
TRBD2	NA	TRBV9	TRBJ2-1	TGTGCCAGCAGCGTAGGTGTGCGGGGGGGGGCCTACAATGAGCAGTTCTTC	CASSVGVRGGAYNEQFF
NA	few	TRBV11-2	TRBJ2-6	TGTGCCAGCAGCTTAGATTCGGACTCTGGGGCCAACGTCCTGACTTTC	CASSLDSDSGANVLTF
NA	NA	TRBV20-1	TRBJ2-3	TGCAGTGCCGCTCTAGAGGCCCACACAGATACGCAGTATTTT	CSAALEAHTDTQYF
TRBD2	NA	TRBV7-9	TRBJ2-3	TGTGCCGGTAGCGGGAGCACAGATACGCAGTATTTT	CAGSGSTDTQYF
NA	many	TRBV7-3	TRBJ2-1	TGTGCCAGCAGCTTAACTGGAGCGGACTACAATGAGCAGTTCTTC	CASSLTGADYNEQFF
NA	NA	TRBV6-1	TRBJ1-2	TGTGCCAGCACCCCCGGGAGTACCTCCTATGGCTACACCTTC	CASTPGSTSYGYTF
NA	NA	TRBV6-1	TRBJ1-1	TGTGCCAGCAATGAAAGCCCGGGTCTGAACACTGAAGCTTTCTTT	CASNESPGLNTEAFF
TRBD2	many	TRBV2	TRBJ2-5	TGTGCCAGCAGCACGAGGACTAGTGGGGTTGGAGAGACCCAGTACTTC	CASSTRTSGVGETQYF
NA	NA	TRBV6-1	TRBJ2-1	TGTGCCAGCACCCATAATGGTAGCCCTGGCAAGGGTGAGCAGTTCTTC	CASTHNGSPGKGEQFF
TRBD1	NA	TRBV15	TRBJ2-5	TGTGCCACCAGCAGGGGACAGGGCCAAGAGACCCAGTACTTC	CATSRGQGQETQYF
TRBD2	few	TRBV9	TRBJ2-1	TGTGCCAGCAGCGTATCGGGGACTAGTACTTGGAATGAGCAGTTCTTC	CASSVSGTSTWNEQFF
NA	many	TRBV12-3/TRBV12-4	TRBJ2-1	TGTGCCAGCAGTTCGCTAGCGAGAGGATCCTACAATGAGCAGTTCTTC	CASSSLARGSYNEQFF
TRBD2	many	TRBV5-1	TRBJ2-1	TGCGCCAGCAGCTTGACTAGCGGGAGCGATGAGCAGTTCTTC	CASSLTSGSDEQFF